This T cell receptor (beta chain) was identified in a study of cytomegalovirus exposure and HLA in healthy donors. Findings and caveats of the study: Immune exposure information comprised only CMV serostatus.

Trimming shortened V by 3 bases and J by 0 bases, and 14 bases separated the two germline ends. This CDR3 is 16 amino acids long. Germline assignment: CDR1 LNHDA and CDR2 SQIVND (reference sequence). Primers for the PCR totalled 60 Vbeta and 13 Jbeta. Clones were read by immunoSEQ multiplex PCR, and TCRdb kept only the in-frame ones, dropping some. Its table records approximately 120,000 clones. About this clone itself: As yet, its antigen is unknown.

Input material: PBMCs. The J gene is TRBJ1-1, the V gene TRBV19; no firm D call. This receptor was identified in a man aged 18-30 years in good health and CMV-seronegative. CDR3 loop: CASSMGRLLMNTEAFF. CDR3 nucleotide sequence: TGTGCCAGTAGTATGGGCAGACTACTGATGAACACTGAAGCTTTCTTT. Complete variable domain (other parts from reference TRBV19 and TRBJ1-1): DGGITQSPKYLFRKEGQNVTLSCEQNLNHDAMYWYRQDPGQGLRLIYYSQIVNDFQKGDIAEGYSVSREKKESFPLTVTSAQKNPTAFYLCASSMGRLLMNTEAFFGQGTRLTVV.